A selection of T cell receptor beta chains follows, all from one sample in a study of blood T cell repertoires in COVID-19. Profiling relied on immunoSEQ multiplex PCR, and the TCRdb table lists in-frame clones only, not all of them. The table lists 200,000 to 250,000 clones, about 87% of them singletons. Input material: PBMCs or T cells enriched from blood (not recorded which). The receptors were sampled from a woman in her twenties or thirties who had been exposed to COVID-19. Both conserved end residues are part of each CDR3. A D gene is named only where the DNA matches it firmly. Some rows mark clone size as missing; the rest say once, few, many or name a class of expanded clone.

cdr3_length,j_call,d_call,clone_size,v_call,cdr3_aa,cdr3_nt
13,TRBJ1-1,TRBD1,NA,TRBV19,CASRTGPNTEAFF,TGTGCCAGTAGGACAGGGCCGAACACTGAAGCTTTCTTT
14,TRBJ1-2,TRBD1,NA,TRBV19,CASSIGTVPWGYTF,TGTGCCAGTAGTATTGGGACAGTTCCTTGGGGCTACACCTTC
14,TRBJ1-2,NA,NA,TRBV19,CASRPPGPSYGYTF,TGTGCCAGTAGACCTCCAGGGCCCTCTTATGGCTACACCTTC
14,TRBJ1-2,NA,NA,TRBV28,CASSFQGRVSGYTF,TGTGCCAGCAGTTTCCAGGGGCGGGTGAGTGGCTACACCTTC
15,TRBJ1-6,NA,once,TRBV27,CASSSQSSYNSPLHF,TGTGCCAGCAGTTCACAGAGCTCCTATAATTCACCCCTCCACTTT
16,TRBJ1-2,NA,NA,TRBV6-5,CASSYSSGPLSYGYTF,TGTGCCAGCAGTTACTCGTCAGGCCCATTATCCTATGGCTACACCTTC
12,TRBJ1-5,NA,NA,TRBV5-1,CAGGGARQPQHF,TGCGCCGGCGGCGGGGCGAGGCAGCCCCAGCATTTT
15,TRBJ2-2,NA,NA,TRBV7-9,CASSVLEGVPGELFF,TGTGCCAGCAGCGTTCTAGAAGGAGTCCCCGGGGAGCTGTTTTTT
17,TRBJ2-1,NA,NA,TRBV24-1,CATGGGLAPFTYNEQFF,TGTGCCACCGGGGGAGGTTTAGCGCCGTTTACCTACAATGAGCAGTTCTTC
15,TRBJ2-3,TRBD2,NA,TRBV7-3,CASSLGSGSTDTQYF,TGTGCCAGCAGCTTGGGTAGCGGGAGCACAGATACGCAGTATTTT
13,TRBJ1-4,NA,NA,TRBV30,CAMEVATNEKLFF,TGTGCTATGGAGGTTGCAACTAATGAAAAACTGTTTTTT
16,TRBJ2-3,TRBD2,NA,TRBV29-1,CSVGLAGGRVVNTQYF,TGCAGCGTTGGTTTAGCGGGAGGGCGAGTGGTAAATACGCAGTATTTT
11,TRBJ1-1,NA,NA,TRBV5-1,CATQRGGRAFF,TGCGCCACCCAACGGGGGGGACGAGCTTTCTTT
15,TRBJ2-1,TRBD2,few,TRBV2,CASSSGLAGRGEQFF,TGTGCCAGCAGTTCGGGACTAGCGGGAAGGGGTGAGCAGTTCTTC
15,TRBJ2-7,TRBD2,NA,TRBV5-1,CASSLGTSGGYEQYF,TGCGCCAGCAGCCTCGGGACTAGCGGAGGCTACGAGCAGTACTTC